The 20 T cell receptor beta chains in this list originate from one sample, sequenced in a study of blood T cell repertoires in COVID-19. Generated by immunoSEQ multiplex PCR, the TCRdb table keeps only in-frame clones and is missing some. The repertoire holds some 100,000 clones, with more than 70% as singletons. The sample taken for sequencing was peripheral blood. These receptors came from a human donor in a cohort sampled during active COVID-19.

Here the CDR3 reads CASSPQGVANQPQHF. The CDR3 bases are TGTGCCAGCAGCCCCCAGGGGGTCGCTAATCAGCCCCAGCATTTT. The chain joins TRBV9 to TRBJ1-5; 7 bases are shared with TRBD1. The CDR3 loop spans 15 amino acids. The trim removed 4 bases at V and 4 bases at J, leaving 8 bases unmatched. CDR1 SGDLS and CDR2 YYNGEE come from the germline V gene.

The chain is built from TRBV30 and TRBJ1-2; TRBD1 matches 8 bases. Germline values: CDR1 GTSNPN, CDR2 SVGIG (reference sequence). J gave up 2 bases and V 2 bases, and 4 bases lay outside the gene matches. The CDR3 is 14 residues long. CDR3 loop: CAWSRTGTNYGYTF. The CDR3 DNA reads as TGTGCCTGGAGTAGGACAGGGACAAACTATGGCTACACCTTC.

The chain recombines TRBV4-1 with TRBJ1-6; D is perhaps TRBD1 (5 bases). Germline CDR1 is MGHRA and CDR2 is YSYEKL. Trimming pared 1 base from V and 10 bases from J, leaving 14 bases between. This CDR3 comprises 15 residues. CDR3 coding DNA: TGCGCCAGCAGCCAAGTTCAGGGATTTTGGTCACCCCTCCACTTT. It codes for CASSQVQGFWSPLHF.

CDR3 in amino acids: CASSYTADTQYF. DNA for the CDR3: TGTGCCAGCAGTTACACAGCAGATACGCAGTATTTT. This chain joins TRBV6-2 or TRBV6-3 and TRBJ2-3; D gene uncertain. This CDR3 spans 12 amino acids. V was shortened by 2 bases and J by 4 bases, with 4 bases between the two germline ends. CDR1 and CDR2 (germline): MNHEY, SVGEGT.

V usage is TRBV14 and J usage is TRBJ2-7; D gene unclear. V was shortened by 3 bases and J by 3 bases, with 6 bases between the two germline ends. In germline, CDR1 is SGHDN, CDR2 FVKESK. The CDR3 contains 12 residues. The CDR3 region is CASSHRVYEQYF. The CDR3 nucleotides read TGTGCCAGCAGCCATCGGGTCTACGAGCAGTACTTC. Based on the CDR3 plus reference TRBV14 and TRBJ2-7, the full variable domain is EAGVTQFPSHSVIEKGQTVTLRCDPISGHDNLYWYRRVMGKEIKFLLHFVKESKQDESGMPNNRFLAERTGGTYSTLKVQPAELEDSGVYFCASSHRVYEQYFGPGTRLTVT.

The gene calls are TRBV5-1 and TRBJ1-1; D is ambiguous. Germline V gene sequence: CDR1 SGHRS, CDR2 YFSETQ. The CDR3 extends over 14 amino acids. V shed 4 bases and J shed 1 base, with 11 bases lying between them. CDR3 residues: CASSPETRNTEAFF. In nucleotides, the CDR3 is TGCGCCAGCAGCCCCGAGACAAGGAACACTGAAGCTTTCTTT.

The chain combines TRBV30 with TRBJ1-5; D is uncertain. CDR1 is GTSNPN and CDR2 is SVGIG in the germline V gene (reference sequence). Trimming took 2 bases from V and 2 from J, leaving 13 bases between them. CDR3 length: 15 amino acids. The DNA of the CDR3 is TGTGCCTGGAGTCTCGGCCCAGAGGGCAATCAGCCCCAGCATTTT. Encoded protein: CAWSLGPEGNQPQHF.

V gene TRBV7-2 combines with J gene TRBJ2-6, with a weak D call TRBD2 (6 bases). CDR1 and CDR2 (germline): SGHTA, FQGNSA. Trimming stripped 1 base from V and 2 bases from J, with 6 bases between. The CDR3 length is 15 residues. The CDR3 region has the DNA TGTGCCAGCAGCTTAGGGGGGGCTGGGGCCAACGTCCTGACTTTC. Amino acids: CASSLGGAGANVLTF.

The chain recombines TRBV5-4 with TRBJ2-3; 9 bases line up with TRBD1. Germline CDR1 SGHNT, CDR2 YYREEE (reference sequence). The CDR3 extends over 14 amino acids. With 4 bases clipped from V and 1 base from J, the junction kept 1 base outside the gene matches. The CDR3 bases are TGTGCCAGCAGCAGGACAGGGGGCACAGATACGCAGTATTTT. Translating it yields CASSRTGGTDTQYF.

The chain joins TRBV7-9 to TRBJ1-2; 7 bases map to TRBD1. In germline, CDR1 is SEHNR, CDR2 FQNEAQ (reference sequence). The junction had 8 bases not matched to a gene; V was cut back by 1 base and J by 6 bases. CDR3 size: 15 residues. The DNA of the CDR3 is TGTGCCAGCAGCTTAGTCCCGGACAGGACGGATGGCTACACCTTC. Translated: CASSLVPDRTDGYTF.

This clone occurred a few times. V gene TRBV18 combines with J gene TRBJ1-5; D remains unclear. Germline V gives CDR1 KGHSH, CDR2 LQKENI. V was pared by 2 bases and J by 0 bases, with 14 bases between. The CDR3 loop spans 17 amino acids. The CDR3 nucleotides read TGTGCCAGCTCACCAGAGGCGGCAGTGTATAGCAATCAGCCCCAGCATTTT. Protein sequence: CASSPEAAVYSNQPQHF.

The rearrangement joins TRBV5-1 to TRBJ1-6; 7 bases align to TRBD1. Germline V gene data show CDR1 as SGHRS and CDR2 as YFSETQ. The length of the CDR3 is 14 residues. The V gene end was trimmed by 7 bases and the J gene end by 7 bases; junction bases not matched to a gene: 8. The CDR3 protein is CASGQGEWNSPLHF. CDR3 nucleotide sequence: TGCGCCAGCGGTCAGGGGGAATGGAATTCACCCCTCCACTTT.

The genes are TRBV15 and TRBJ2-3, with a possible D match to TRBD2 (5 bases). The CDR3 is 17 residues long. Germline V lookup: CDR1 LNHNV, CDR2 YYDKDF (reference sequence). Trimming took off 1 base at V and 5 bases at J, with 19 bases between the two ends. The CDR3 sequence is CATSRAAIEGRGDTQYF. The DNA for the CDR3 is TGTGCCACCAGCAGAGCCGCAATTGAGGGCCGGGGAGATACGCAGTATTTT.

The V gene is TRBV25-1, the J gene TRBJ2-1, with D possibly matching TRBD1 (5 bases). Germline CDR1 and CDR2: MGHDK and SYGVNS. Deletions cut 6 bases from V and 6 bases from J, with 6 bases between. The CDR3 extends over 11 amino acids. The CDR3 region is CASSRVNEQFF. CDR3 nucleotide sequence: TGTGCCAGCAGCAGGGTCAATGAGCAGTTCTTC.

This clone has a single count. The chain links TRBV13 to TRBJ2-5; the D is unclear. Trimming took 2 bases from V and 4 from J, leaving 11 bases between them. The CDR3 spans 14 residues. Germline V gene data show CDR1 as PRHDT and CDR2 as FYEKMQ (reference sequence). The CDR3 nucleotides are TGTGCCAGCAGCTTACTAGAGTCGGGAGAGACCCAGTACTTC. Translated: CASSLLESGETQYF. The full variable domain, completed using reference TRBV13 and TRBJ2-5, is AAGVIQSPRHLIKEKRETATLKCYPIPRHDTVYWYQQGPGQDPQFLISFYEKMQSDKGSIPDRFSAQQFSDYHSELNMSSLELGDSALYFCASSLLESGETQYFGPGTRLLVL.

In DNA, the CDR3 is TGTGCCAGCAGCTTAACACCGGGGGGTCAGACCCAGTACTTC. Amino acid sequence: CASSLTPGGQTQYF. The J gene is TRBJ2-5, the V gene TRBV7-2, with 7 bases aligning to TRBD2. This CDR3 has 14 residues. The germline V gene encodes CDR1 SGHTA and CDR2 FQGNSA. V lost 2 bases to trimming and J lost 6 bases; unmatched junction nucleotides: 6. The full variable domain, its missing parts supplied by reference TRBV7-2 and TRBJ2-5, is GAGVSQSPSNKVTEKGKDVELRCDPISGHTALYWYRQSLGQGLEFLIYFQGNSAPDKSGLPSDRFSAERTGGSVSTLTIQRTQQEDSAVYLCASSLTPGGQTQYFGPGTRLLVL.

The V gene is TRBV19, the J gene TRBJ2-2, with 11 bases fitting TRBD2. CDR1 LNHDA and CDR2 SQIVND come from the germline V gene (reference sequence). Trimming removed 5 bases from V and 1 base from J; junction bases left unmatched: 6. This CDR3 contains 17 residues. The CDR3 sequence is CASSLQGLAGNTGELFF. The CDR3 DNA sequence: TGTGCCAGTAGTCTCCAAGGACTAGCGGGGAACACCGGGGAGCTGTTTTTT.

The chain links TRBV2 to TRBJ1-4; weak D call: TRBD1 (6 bases). Germline CDR1 and CDR2: SNHLY and FYNNEI. This CDR3 is 15 amino acids long. Trimming removed 6 bases at V and 3 bases at J, with 14 bases between. The DNA for the CDR3 is TGTGCCAGCAGGCGACAGGCAACGCCTAATGAAAAACTGTTTTTT. Protein: CASRRQATPNEKLFF. Drawing the rest from reference TRBV2 and TRBJ1-4, the complete variable domain is EPEVTQTPSHQVTQMGQEVILRCVPISNHLYFYWYRQILGQKVEFLVSFYNNEISEKSEIFDDQFSVERPDGSNFTLKIRSTKLEDSAMYFCASRRQATPNEKLFFGSGTQLSVL.

This clone was seen a few times. CDR3 residues: CASRPRLNTEAFF. CDR3 nucleotide sequence: TGTGCCAGCAGACCTAGACTTAACACTGAAGCTTTCTTT. The genes are TRBV7-8 and TRBJ1-1; no definite D call. Trimming removed 6 bases at V and 2 bases at J, with 10 bases between. Per germline, CDR1 SGHVS and CDR2 FQNEAQ. The CDR3 is 13 residues long.

This clone was counted between two and nine times. The CDR3 region has the DNA TGTGCCAGCAGCCCTGGGGGACAGGGGGCGGATGAGCAGTTCTTC. Protein: CASSPGGQGADEQFF. The chain has TRBV11-2 and TRBJ2-1, with 12 bases identical to TRBD1. Germline trimming cut 5 bases from V and 8 bases from J; bases unmatched to any gene: 7. The CDR3 runs to 15 residues. CDR1 and CDR2 (germline): SGHAT, FQNNGV.